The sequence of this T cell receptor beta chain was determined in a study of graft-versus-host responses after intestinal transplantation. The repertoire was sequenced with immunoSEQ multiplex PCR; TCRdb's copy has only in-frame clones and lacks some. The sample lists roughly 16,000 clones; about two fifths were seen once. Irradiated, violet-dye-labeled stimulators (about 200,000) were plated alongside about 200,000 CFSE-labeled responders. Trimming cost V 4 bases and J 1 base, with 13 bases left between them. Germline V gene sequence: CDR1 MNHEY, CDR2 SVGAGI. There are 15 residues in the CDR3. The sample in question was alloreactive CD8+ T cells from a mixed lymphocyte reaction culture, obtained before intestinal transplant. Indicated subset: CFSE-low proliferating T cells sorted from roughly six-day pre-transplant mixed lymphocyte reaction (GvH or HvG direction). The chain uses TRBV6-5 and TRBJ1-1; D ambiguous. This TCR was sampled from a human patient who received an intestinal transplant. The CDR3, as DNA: TGTGCCAGCAGTTCCCCTAGTAGGAGGAACACTGAAGCTTTCTTT. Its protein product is CASSSPSRRNTEAFF.